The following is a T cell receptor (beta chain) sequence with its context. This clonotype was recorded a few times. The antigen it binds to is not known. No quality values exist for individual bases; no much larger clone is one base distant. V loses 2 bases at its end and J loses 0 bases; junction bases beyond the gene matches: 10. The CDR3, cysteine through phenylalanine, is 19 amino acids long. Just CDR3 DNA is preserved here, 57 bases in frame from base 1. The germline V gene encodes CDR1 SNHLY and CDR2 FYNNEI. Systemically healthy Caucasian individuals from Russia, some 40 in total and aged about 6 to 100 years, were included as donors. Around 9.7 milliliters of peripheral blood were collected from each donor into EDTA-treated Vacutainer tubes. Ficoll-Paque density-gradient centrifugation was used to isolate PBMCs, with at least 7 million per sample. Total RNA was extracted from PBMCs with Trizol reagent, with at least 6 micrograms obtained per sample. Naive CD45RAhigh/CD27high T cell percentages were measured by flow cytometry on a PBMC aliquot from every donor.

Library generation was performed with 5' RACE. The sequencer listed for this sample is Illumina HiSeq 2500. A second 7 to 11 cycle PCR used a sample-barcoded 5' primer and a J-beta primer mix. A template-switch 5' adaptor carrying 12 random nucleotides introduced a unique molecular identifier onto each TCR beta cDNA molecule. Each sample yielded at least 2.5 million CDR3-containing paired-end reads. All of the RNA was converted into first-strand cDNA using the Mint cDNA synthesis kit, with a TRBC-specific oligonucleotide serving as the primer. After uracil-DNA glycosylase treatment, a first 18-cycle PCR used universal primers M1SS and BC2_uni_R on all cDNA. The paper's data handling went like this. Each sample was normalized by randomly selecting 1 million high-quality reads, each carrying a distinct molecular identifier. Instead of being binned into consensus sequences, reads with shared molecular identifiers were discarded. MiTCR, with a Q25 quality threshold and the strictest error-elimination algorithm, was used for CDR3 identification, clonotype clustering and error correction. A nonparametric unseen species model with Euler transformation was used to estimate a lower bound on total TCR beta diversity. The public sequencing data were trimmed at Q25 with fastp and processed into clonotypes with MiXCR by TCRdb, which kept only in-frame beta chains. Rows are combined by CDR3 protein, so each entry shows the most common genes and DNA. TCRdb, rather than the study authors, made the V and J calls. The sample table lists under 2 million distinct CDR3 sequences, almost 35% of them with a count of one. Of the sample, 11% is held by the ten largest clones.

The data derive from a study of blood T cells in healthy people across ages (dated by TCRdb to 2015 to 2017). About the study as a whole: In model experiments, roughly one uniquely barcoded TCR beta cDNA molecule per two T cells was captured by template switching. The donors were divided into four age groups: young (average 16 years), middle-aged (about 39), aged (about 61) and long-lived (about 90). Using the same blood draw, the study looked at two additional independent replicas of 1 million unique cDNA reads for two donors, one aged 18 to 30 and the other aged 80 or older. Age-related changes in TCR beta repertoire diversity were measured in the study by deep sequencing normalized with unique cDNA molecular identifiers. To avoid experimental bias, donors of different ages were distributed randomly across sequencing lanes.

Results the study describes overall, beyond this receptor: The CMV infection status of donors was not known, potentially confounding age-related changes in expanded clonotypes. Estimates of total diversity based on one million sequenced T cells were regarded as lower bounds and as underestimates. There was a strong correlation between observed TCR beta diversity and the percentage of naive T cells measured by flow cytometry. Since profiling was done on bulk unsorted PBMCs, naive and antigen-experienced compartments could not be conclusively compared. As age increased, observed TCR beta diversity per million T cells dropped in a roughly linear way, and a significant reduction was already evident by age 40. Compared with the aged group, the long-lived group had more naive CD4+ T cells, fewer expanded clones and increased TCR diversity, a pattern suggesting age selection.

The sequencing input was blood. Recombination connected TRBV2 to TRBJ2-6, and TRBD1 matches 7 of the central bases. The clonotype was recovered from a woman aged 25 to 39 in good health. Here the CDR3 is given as CASSESPQGPASGANVLTF. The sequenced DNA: TGTGCCAGCAGTGAAAGTCCACAGGGGCCCGCCTCTGGGGCCAACGTCCTGACTTTC.